This TCR beta chain was documented in a study of cytomegalovirus exposure and HLA in healthy donors. Looked up from germline, CDR1 is SGHKS and CDR2 is YYEKEE (reference sequence). The CDR3 spans 16 residues. Trimming removed 5 bases at V and 2 bases at J, with 17 bases between. PCR employed 60 Vbeta and 13 Jbeta primers. Repertoires were generated with immunoSEQ multiplex PCR, while TCRdb's copy carries only in-frame clones and drops some. This specimen shows around 74,000 clones; the ten leading clones hold 12% to 15%. Sequencing input: PBMCs. The clonotype was recovered from a man aged 45-60 years in good health and CMV-seropositive. This chain links TRBV5-5 with TRBJ1-3; unclear D gene. In DNA form, the CDR3 reads TGTGCCAGCAGAACCGGGCCCGCGGGTCCTGGAAACACCATATATTTT. Protein product: CASRTGPAGPGNTIYF.